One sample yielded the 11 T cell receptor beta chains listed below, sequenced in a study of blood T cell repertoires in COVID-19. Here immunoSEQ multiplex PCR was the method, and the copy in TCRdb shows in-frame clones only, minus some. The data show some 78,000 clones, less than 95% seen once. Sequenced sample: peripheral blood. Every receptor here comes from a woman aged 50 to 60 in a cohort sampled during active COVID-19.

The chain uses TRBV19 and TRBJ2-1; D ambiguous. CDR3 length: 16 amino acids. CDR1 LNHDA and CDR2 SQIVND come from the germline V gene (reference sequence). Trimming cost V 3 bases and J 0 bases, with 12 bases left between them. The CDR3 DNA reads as TGTGCCAGTAGTATTCCGGCAGCGAGCTCCTACAATGAGCAGTTCTTC. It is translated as CASSIPAASSYNEQFF.

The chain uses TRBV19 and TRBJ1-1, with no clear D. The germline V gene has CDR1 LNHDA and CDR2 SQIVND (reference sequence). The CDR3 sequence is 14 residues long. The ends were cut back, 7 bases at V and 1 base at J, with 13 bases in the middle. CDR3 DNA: TGTGCCAGTACCCCGAGGGTAACGAACACTGAAGCTTTCTTT. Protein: CASTPRVTNTEAFF.

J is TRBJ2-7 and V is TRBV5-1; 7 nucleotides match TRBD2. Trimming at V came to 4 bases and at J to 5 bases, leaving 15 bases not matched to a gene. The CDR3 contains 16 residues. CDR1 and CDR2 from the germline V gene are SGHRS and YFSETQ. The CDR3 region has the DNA TGCGCCAGCAGCCCGGAGGTAAGCGGGACCCGTGACGAGCAGTACTTC. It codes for CASSPEVSGTRDEQYF.

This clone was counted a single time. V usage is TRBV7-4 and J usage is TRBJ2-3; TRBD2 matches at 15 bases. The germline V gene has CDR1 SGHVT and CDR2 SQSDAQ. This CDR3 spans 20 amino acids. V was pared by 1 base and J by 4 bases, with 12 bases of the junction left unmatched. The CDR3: CASSLVVDGLAGGYADTQYF. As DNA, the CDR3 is TGTGCCAGCAGCTTAGTAGTGGATGGACTAGCGGGAGGGTACGCAGATACGCAGTATTTT.

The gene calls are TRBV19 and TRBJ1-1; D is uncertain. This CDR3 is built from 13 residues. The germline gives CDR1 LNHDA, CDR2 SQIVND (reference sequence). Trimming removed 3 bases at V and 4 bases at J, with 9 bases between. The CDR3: CASSIQEGTEAFF. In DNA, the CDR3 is TGTGCCAGTAGTATCCAGGAGGGCACTGAAGCTTTCTTT.

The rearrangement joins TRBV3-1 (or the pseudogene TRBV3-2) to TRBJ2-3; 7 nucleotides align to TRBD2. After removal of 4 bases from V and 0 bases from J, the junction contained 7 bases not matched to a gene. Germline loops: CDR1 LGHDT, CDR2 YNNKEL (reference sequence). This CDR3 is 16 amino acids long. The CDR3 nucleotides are TGTGCCAGCAGCCCCCTGGGTAGCGGGAGCACAGATACGCAGTATTTT. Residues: CASSPLGSGSTDTQYF.

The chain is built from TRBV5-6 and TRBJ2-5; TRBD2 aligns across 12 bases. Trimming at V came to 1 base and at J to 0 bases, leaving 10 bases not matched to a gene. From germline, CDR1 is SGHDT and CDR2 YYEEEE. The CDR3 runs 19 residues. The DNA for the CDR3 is TGTGCCAGCAGCTTGACCCGGACTAGCGGGACTCCGTACCAAGAGACCCAGTACTTC. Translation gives CASSLTRTSGTPYQETQYF.

The CDR3 coding sequence is TGTGCCAGCAGTTTGGTCGGGAACACTGAAGCTTTCTTT. Its translation: CASSLVGNTEAFF. The chain employs TRBV27 and TRBJ1-1; D uncertain. Germline CDR1 is MNHEY and CDR2 is SMNVEV (reference sequence). This CDR3 is 13 amino acids long. V shed 3 bases and J shed 1 base, with 6 bases lying between them.

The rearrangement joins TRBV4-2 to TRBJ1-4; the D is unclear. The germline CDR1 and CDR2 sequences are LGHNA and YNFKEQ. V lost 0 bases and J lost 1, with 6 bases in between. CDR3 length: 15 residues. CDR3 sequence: CASSQDDLTNEKLFF. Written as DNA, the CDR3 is TGTGCCAGCAGCCAAGATGACTTAACTAATGAAAAACTGTTTTTT.

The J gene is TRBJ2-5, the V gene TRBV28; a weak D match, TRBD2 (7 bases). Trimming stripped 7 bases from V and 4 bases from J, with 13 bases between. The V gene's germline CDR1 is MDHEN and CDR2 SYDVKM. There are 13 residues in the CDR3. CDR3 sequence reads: CASTLGGAETQYF. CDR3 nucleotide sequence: TGTGCCAGCACCCTAGGGGGGGCAGAGACCCAGTACTTC.

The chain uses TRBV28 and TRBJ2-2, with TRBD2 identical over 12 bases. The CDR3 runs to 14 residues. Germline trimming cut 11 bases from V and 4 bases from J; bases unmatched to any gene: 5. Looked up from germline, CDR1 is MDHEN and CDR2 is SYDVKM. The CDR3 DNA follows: TGTGCCGGGTCGGGACTAGCGGGCACCGGGGAGCTGTTTTTT. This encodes CAGSGLAGTGELFF.